This passage covers 18 T cell receptor beta chains from one sample sequenced in a study of neurological immune-mediated disorders. This sample's time point: longitudinal time-point 1 (baseline). From the 5' RACE reads, TCRdb called clonotypes with MiXCR, one entry per CDR3 protein. Counted here are tens of thousands of distinct CDR3 sequences, 3% to 3.5% occurring once; the ten biggest clones make up around 8%. The sample consisted of PBMCs. All receptors come from a woman aged 55 to 70 with multiple sclerosis.

This clonotype was picked up many times. This chain links TRBV12-3 or TRBV12-4 with TRBJ2-7, with D perhaps TRBD1 or TRBD2 (5 bases each). V lost 0 bases, J lost 0 bases, and 9 bases lay in between. The CDR3 is made up of 15 amino acids. CDR3 sequence: CASSLAGVISYEQYF. Here the CDR3 DNA reads TGTGCCAGCAGTTTAGCGGGGGTTATCTCCTACGAGCAGTACTTC.

This clonotype was counted at least ten times. This chain uses TRBV5-1 with TRBJ1-6; D gene unclear. V lost 0 bases to trimming and J lost 9 bases, with 13 bases between them. CDR3 length equals 15 residues. CDR1 SGHRS and CDR2 YFSETQ come from the germline V gene. Written as DNA, the CDR3 is TGCGCCAGCAGCTTGGGTACGGGGTCGGGTTCACCCCTCCACTTT. As protein: CASSLGTGSGSPLHF.

This clonotype was counted ten times or more. The CDR3: CASSKDIEQFF. The CDR3 DNA is TGCGCCAGCAGTAAGGACATTGAGCAGTTCTTC. The V call is TRBV5-1, the J call TRBJ2-1, with a tentative D call TRBD1 (5 bases). The CDR3 runs to 11 residues. The V gene's germline CDR1 is SGHRS and CDR2 YFSETQ. V lost 5 bases and J lost 9, with 9 bases in between.

This clonotype was seen repeatedly, ten times or more. V and J are TRBV5-1 and TRBJ2-1; 9 nucleotides align to TRBD2. CDR3 length equals 14 residues. V was pared by 0 bases and J by 7 bases, with 2 bases of the junction left unmatched. The germline gives CDR1 SGHRS, CDR2 YFSETQ. CDR3 coding DNA: TGCGCCAGCAGCTTGGAAGCGGGGGGAAATGAGCAGTTCTTC. As protein: CASSLEAGGNEQFF.

At least ten counts were recorded for this clonotype. The chain is built from TRBV7-2 and TRBJ2-1; D may be TRBD2 (6 bases). In germline, CDR1 is SGHTA, CDR2 FQGNSA. The CDR3 is 13 residues long. Trimming cost V 7 bases and J 1 base, with 8 bases left between them. The CDR3 DNA reads TGTGCCAGCAACGGGGGTTCCTACAATGAGCAGTTCTTC. As protein: CASNGGSYNEQFF.

This clonotype was observed at least ten times. The chain combines TRBV7-9 with TRBJ1-3; D gene ambiguous. The CDR3 has 14 amino acids. Trimming pared 1 base from V and 4 bases from J, leaving 8 bases between. Germline loops: CDR1 SEHNR, CDR2 FQNEAQ (reference sequence). The CDR3 nucleotides are TGTGCCAGCAGCTTAGGAGAAGGGGGAAACACCATATATTTT. It is translated as CASSLGEGGNTIYF.

There are a few counts of this clonotype. The gene calls are TRBV18 and TRBJ1-2; D is undetermined. The CDR3 runs to 15 residues. V lost 6 bases and J lost 6, with 20 bases in between. The V gene's germline CDR1 is KGHSH and CDR2 LQKENI. The CDR3 loop reads CASSPNAPRADGYTF. CDR3 nucleotide sequence: TGTGCCAGCTCCCCTAATGCGCCGCGAGCGGATGGCTACACCTTC.

The table lists this clonotype with many counts. The chain recombines TRBV5-6 with TRBJ1-1; D gene unclear. The V and J ends lost 0 bases and 1 base respectively, with 7 bases between them. In germline, CDR1 is SGHDT, CDR2 YYEEEE. This CDR3 is built from 14 residues. CDR3 sequence reads: CASSLVYPNTEAFF. The CDR3 region has the DNA TGTGCCAGCAGCTTGGTTTATCCGAACACTGAAGCTTTCTTT.

This clonotype came up many times. The chain is built from TRBV5-1 and TRBJ2-7; either TRBD1 or TRBD2 may fit D (5 bases each). In germline, CDR1 is SGHRS, CDR2 YFSETQ. The V end lost 4 bases, the J end lost 2 bases, and 13 bases lay between the germline ends. This CDR3 is 14 amino acids long. This chain's CDR3 is CASSVGDPTYEQYF. The CDR3 DNA follows: TGCGCCAGCAGCGTCGGGGACCCGACCTACGAGCAGTACTTC.

This clonotype was seen many times. This chain joins TRBV4-1 and TRBJ2-2, with unresolved D. Germline lookup yields CDR1 MGHRA and CDR2 YSYEKL. V lost 0 bases to trimming and J lost 1 base, with 12 bases between them. The CDR3 length is 17 residues. CDR3: CASSQDPQSLNTGELFF. CDR3 DNA: TGCGCCAGCAGCCAAGACCCACAAAGCTTGAACACCGGGGAGCTGTTTTTT.

The chain uses TRBV6-6 and TRBJ2-7; either TRBD1 or TRBD2 may supply D (5 bases each). Trimming removed 7 bases from V and 7 bases from J, with 20 bases in between. The germline V gene encodes CDR1 MNHNY and CDR2 SVGAGI (reference sequence). This CDR3 is 14 amino acids long. The chain's CDR3 is CASTKTGANTEQYF. In DNA form, the CDR3 reads TGTGCCAGCACCAAGACCGGGGCTAACACAGAGCAGTACTTC.

In its sample, this clonotype was seen many times. This sequence joins TRBV24-1 and TRBJ2-1, with 7 bases matching TRBD1. V shed 4 bases and J 15 bases; nucleotides not matched to a gene: 11. CDR3 length equals 13 residues. Germline CDR1 and CDR2: KGHDR and SFDVKD. This CDR3 is CATSDQGTGVRFF. CDR3 nucleotides: TGTGCCACCAGTGACCAGGGAACAGGGGTGAGGTTCTTC.

This rearrangement joins TRBV4-3 to TRBJ2-4; 9 bases agree with TRBD1. The J segment lost 11 bases and the V segment lost 1 base, leaving 3 bases of the junction unmatched. CDR3 size: 13 residues. Germline V gene sequence: CDR1 LGHNA, CDR2 YSLEER. The CDR3 protein is CASSQGTGDFQYF. Written as DNA, the CDR3 is TGCGCCAGCAGCCAAGGGACAGGGGATTTTCAGTACTTC.

The sample holds many counts of this clonotype. Here the CDR3 DNA reads TGTGCCAGCAACCGGGACATTTCGCGGGAGACCCAGTACTTC. Translation gives CASNRDISRETQYF. J is TRBJ2-5 and V is TRBV2; TRBD1 is a possible D gene (6 bases). This CDR3 has 14 amino acids. V lost 7 bases and J 5 bases, leaving 17 bases between the germline ends. Germline-derived CDR1 and CDR2 are SNHLY and FYNNEI.

This clonotype has ten or more counts. This chain joins TRBV3-1 and TRBJ1-1; perhaps TRBD1 as D (5 bases). This CDR3 comprises 13 residues. The ends were cut back, 3 bases at V and 1 base at J, with 6 bases in the middle. CDR1 and CDR2 from the germline V gene are LGHDT and YNNKEL (reference sequence). CDR3 sequence reads: CASSHTGNTEAFF. Here the CDR3 DNA reads TGTGCCAGCAGCCATACAGGGAACACTGAAGCTTTCTTT.

This clonotype was detected many times. The chain employs TRBV2 and TRBJ2-2, with D possibly TRBD2 on 6 matching bases. Germline assignment: CDR1 SNHLY and CDR2 FYNNEI. The length of the CDR3 is 13 residues. The V end was cut by 10 bases, the J end by 0 bases, with 9 bases between. The CDR3 DNA reads as TGTGCCATTAGCGGAACGAACACCGGGGAGCTGTTTTTT. It yields the protein CAISGTNTGELFF.

The V gene is TRBV20-1, the J gene TRBJ1-2; D not certain. This CDR3 spans 13 amino acids. V was shortened by 1 base and J by 8 bases, with 14 bases between the two germline ends. The germline gives CDR1 DFQATT, CDR2 SNEGSKA (reference sequence). CDR3 sequence: CSARARTRGGYTF. CDR3 sequence (DNA): TGCAGTGCTAGAGCCCGGACCCGAGGGGGCTACACCTTC.

With respect to this clonotype: A much more abundant neighbour one base away suggests this may be a read error. The genes are TRBV5-1 and TRBJ2-3; D might be TRBD2 (6 bases). The CDR3 has 15 amino acids. Trimming stripped 5 bases from V and 4 bases from J, with 17 bases between. Germline V gene lookup returns CDR1 SGHRS and CDR2 YFSETQ. CDR3 DNA: TGCGCCAGCAGTTACAAGTCGGGGGTTGCAGATACGCAGTATTTT. This encodes CASSYKSGVADTQYF.